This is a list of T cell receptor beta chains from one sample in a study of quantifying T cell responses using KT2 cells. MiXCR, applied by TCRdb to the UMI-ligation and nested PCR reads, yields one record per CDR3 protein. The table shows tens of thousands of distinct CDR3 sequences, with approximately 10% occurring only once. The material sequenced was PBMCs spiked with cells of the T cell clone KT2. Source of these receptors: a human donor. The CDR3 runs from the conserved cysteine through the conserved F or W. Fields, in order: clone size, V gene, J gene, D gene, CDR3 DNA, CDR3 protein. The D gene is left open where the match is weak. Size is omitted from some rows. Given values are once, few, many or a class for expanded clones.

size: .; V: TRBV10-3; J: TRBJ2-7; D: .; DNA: TGTGCCATCAGTCAGTCGATGGTGGGGGATACTTTCCACGAGCAGTACTTC; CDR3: CAISQSMVGDTFHEQYF
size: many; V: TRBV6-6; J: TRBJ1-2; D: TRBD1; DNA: TGTGCCAGCAGTTCCCTTGTCGGGGGACAGGGAGGGGATGGCTACACCTTC; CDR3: CASSSLVGGQGGDGYTF
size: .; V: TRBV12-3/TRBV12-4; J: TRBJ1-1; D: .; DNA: TGTGCCAGCAAAAAGGTCGTCCACACTGAAGCTTTCTTT; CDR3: CASKKVVHTEAFF
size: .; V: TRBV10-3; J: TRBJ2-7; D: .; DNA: TGTGCCATCAGTGTGAGCGCCGGGAGCTACGAGCAGTACTTC; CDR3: CAISVSAGSYEQYF
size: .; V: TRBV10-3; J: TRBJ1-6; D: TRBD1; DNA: TGTGCCACCTCCGGGACAGGGGGCTATTCACCCCTCCACTTT; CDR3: CATSGTGGYSPLHF
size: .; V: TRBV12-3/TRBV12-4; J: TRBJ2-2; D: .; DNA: TGTGCCAGCAGAGAAGACGACGTGAACACCGGGGAGCTGTTTTTT; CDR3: CASREDDVNTGELFF
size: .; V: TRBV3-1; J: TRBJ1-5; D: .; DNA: TGTGCCAGCAGCCAAGCGGCAGGTCGTCAGCCCCAGCATTTT; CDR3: CASSQAAGRQPQHF
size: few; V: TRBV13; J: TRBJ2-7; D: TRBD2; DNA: TGTGCCAGCAGCCGCCCGGGACTAGCGGGACCCGGGGAGCAGTACTTC; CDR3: CASSRPGLAGPGEQYF
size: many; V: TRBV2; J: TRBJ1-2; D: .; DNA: TGTGCCAGCATTGGGAACCTCTATGGCTACACCTTC; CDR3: CASIGNLYGYTF
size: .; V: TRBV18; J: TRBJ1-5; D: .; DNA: TGTGCCAGCTCACCAGGGGGGAAACAGGGCCAGCCCCAGCATTTT; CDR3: CASSPGGKQGQPQHF
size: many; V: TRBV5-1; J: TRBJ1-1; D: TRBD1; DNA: TGCGCCAGCACTGAAGGGCCGGGACAGGGGTCTGAAGCTTTCTTT; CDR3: CASTEGPGQGSEAFF
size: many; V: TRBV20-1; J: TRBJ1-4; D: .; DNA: TGCAGTGCTAGAGGGGAGCAGGGGAATGAAAAACTGTTTTTT; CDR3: CSARGEQGNEKLFF